This record concerns one T cell receptor (beta chain) sequence. This sample was included in a study of shared clonotypes between healthy human individuals. This CDR3 contains 14 residues. The V and J ends lost 0 bases and 6 bases respectively, with 9 bases between them. Germline CDR1 and CDR2: SEHNR and FQNEAQ (reference sequence). The assay was run at deep level. Generated by immunoSEQ multiplex PCR, the TCRdb table keeps only in-frame clones and is missing some. The sample holds about 1.5 million clones, roughly 97% seen once. The sequenced material came from naive CD4+ T cells sorted from blood. Subset reported: CD45RA+ positively selected. The receptor was derived from a man under 40 in good health. The chain carries TRBV7-9 and TRBJ1-5; the D is unclear. The DNA for the CDR3 is TGTGCCAGCAGCTTAGCGGGAGAAGGTCAGCCCCAGCATTTT. This sequence encodes CASSLAGEGQPQHF.